Listed here is a single T cell receptor (beta chain). Its antigen remains unknown. The CDR3 runs 15 residues. Germline CDR1 SGHRS, CDR2 YFSETQ. V dropped 2 bases and J dropped 1; count of bases not matched to a gene: 6. The sample comes from a study of T cell clonotyping in hematopoietic cell transplantation. Study findings and constraints: After transplant, recipient diversity fell while pathologically expanded clonotypes grew through day 180.

The assay was immunoSEQ multiplex PCR, and TCRdb's table has in-frame clones only and misses some. The table has tens of thousands of clones, roughly nine tenths seen once. The TCR originated in a female patient aged 50-59 years who had an allogeneic stem cell transplant from a related donor, so the T cells may come from the graft donor. Some clones in this sample may be carry-over from other donors' samples. The chain recombines TRBV5-1 with TRBJ2-7; 7 bases align to TRBD1. The specimen comprised PBMCs, sampled 100 days after allogeneic stem cell transplant. This CDR3 reads CASSFHRGPSYEQYF. The CDR3 bases are TGCGCCAGCAGCTTCCACAGGGGCCCATCCTACGAGCAGTACTTC.